This T cell receptor (beta chain) was identified during a study of blood T cell repertoires in COVID-19. Study background: The United States, Italy and Spain were the sources of the acute and convalescent COVID-19 samples. Nucleic acid was either cDNA or gDNA, and it came from T cells, B-cell-depleted T cells, or PBMCs.

As processed by the authors: Estimates of nucleated cell counts were drawn from the amplification of reference gene primers. Sequencing was performed with immunoSEQ multiplex PCR; in TCRdb, only in-frame clones are kept and a portion is missing. Clone size and the V and J calls come from that table; the DNA yielded D and trimming. The sample lists some 110,000 clones; 84% were seen once. V was pared by 5 bases and J by 0 bases, with 8 bases between. The length of the CDR3 is 15 residues. The germline V gene encodes CDR1 ENHRY and CDR2 SYGVKD. The chain uses TRBV10-3 and TRBJ2-6; D gene ambiguous. The receptor was derived from a man aged 55-75 years with acute or convalescent COVID-19. Specimen: peripheral blood. CDR3 DNA: TGTGCCATCAGTACCACAGACTCTGGGGCCAACGTCCTGACTTTC. Translation gives CAISTTDSGANVLTF.